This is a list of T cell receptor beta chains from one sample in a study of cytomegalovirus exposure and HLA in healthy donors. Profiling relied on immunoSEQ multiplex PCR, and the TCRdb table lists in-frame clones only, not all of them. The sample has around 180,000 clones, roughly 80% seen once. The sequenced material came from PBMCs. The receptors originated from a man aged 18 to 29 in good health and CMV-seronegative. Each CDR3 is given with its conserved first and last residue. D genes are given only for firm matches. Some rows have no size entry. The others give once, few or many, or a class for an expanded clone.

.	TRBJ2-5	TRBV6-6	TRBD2	CASRLAGGRETQYF	TGTGCCAGCAGGCTAGCGGGGGGGCGAGAGACCCAGTACTTC
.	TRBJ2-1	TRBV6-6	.	CASSTTSNYYNEQFF	TGTGCCAGCAGTACCACTTCCAACTACTACAATGAGCAGTTCTTC
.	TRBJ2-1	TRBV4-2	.	CASSQEGAASYNEQFF	TGTGCCAGCAGCCAAGAAGGAGCGGCGTCGTACAATGAGCAGTTCTTC
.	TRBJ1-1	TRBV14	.	CASSQAWGPHMNTEAFF	TGTGCCAGCAGCCAAGCGTGGGGGCCGCACATGAACACTGAAGCTTTCTTT
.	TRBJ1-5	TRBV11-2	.	CASSSSTDVSNQPQHF	TGTGCCAGCAGCTCATCGACAGACGTTAGCAATCAGCCCCAGCATTTT
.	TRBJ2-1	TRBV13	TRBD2	CASSSPLAGGHNEQFF	TGTGCCAGCAGCTCGCCCCTAGCGGGAGGGCACAATGAGCAGTTCTTC
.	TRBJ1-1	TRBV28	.	CASSFRGSTEAFF	TGTGCCAGCAGTTTCAGGGGATCCACTGAAGCTTTCTTT
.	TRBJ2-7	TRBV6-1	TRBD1	CASTNRGSSYEQYF	TGTGCCAGCACAAACAGGGGAAGCTCCTACGAGCAGTACTTC
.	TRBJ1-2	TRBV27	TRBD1	CASSLSGTADFYGYTF	TGTGCCAGCAGTTTATCCGGGACAGCCGATTTTTATGGCTACACCTTC
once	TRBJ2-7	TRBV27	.	CASSSGTTLYEQYF	TGTGCCAGCAGTTCCGGGACAACTCTCTACGAGCAGTACTTC
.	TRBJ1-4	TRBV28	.	CASSTGGSNEKLFF	TGTGCCAGCAGTACGGGGGGGTCTAATGAAAAACTGTTTTTT
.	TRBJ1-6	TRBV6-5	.	CASSSRDNSPLHF	TGTGCCAGCAGTTCGCGGGATAATTCACCCCTCCACTTT
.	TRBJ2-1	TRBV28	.	CASRPLGGTSYNEQFF	TGTGCCAGCAGACCCCTTGGCGGGACGAGTTACAATGAGCAGTTCTTC
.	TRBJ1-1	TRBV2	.	CASPTSPGKANTEAFF	TGTGCCAGCCCTACATCCCCAGGGAAGGCTAACACTGAAGCTTTCTTT
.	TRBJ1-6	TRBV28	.	CASSFAGMVSPLHF	TGTGCCAGCAGTTTCGCGGGGATGGTTTCACCCCTCCACTTT
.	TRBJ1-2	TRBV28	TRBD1	CASRKANRGLGGYTF	TGTGCCAGCAGGAAAGCGAACAGGGGTTTGGGTGGCTACACCTTC
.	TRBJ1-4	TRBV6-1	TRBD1	CASRGTGGFGELFF	TGTGCCAGCAGGGGGACAGGGGGCTTCGGCGAACTGTTTTTT
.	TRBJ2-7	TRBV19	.	CASSPGQLYEQYF	TGTGCCAGTAGTCCTGGACAGCTCTACGAGCAGTACTTC
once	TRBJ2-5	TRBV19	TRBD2	CASSLWGLAGVKTQYF	TGTGCCAGTAGTCTCTGGGGACTAGCGGGGGTAAAGACCCAGTACTTC
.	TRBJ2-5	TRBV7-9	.	CASSPPLETQYF	TGTGCCAGCAGCCCCCCCCTGGAGACCCAGTACTTC
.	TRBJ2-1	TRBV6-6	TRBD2	CASTETWGGGNEQFF	TGTGCCAGCACCGAAACCTGGGGGGGAGGCAATGAGCAGTTCTTC
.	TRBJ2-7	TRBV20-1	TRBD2	CSADSGYEQYF	TGCAGTGCGGATAGCGGGTACGAGCAGTACTTC
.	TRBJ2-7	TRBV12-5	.	CASGTRTADYEQYF	TGTGCTAGTGGTACCAGGACAGCAGACTACGAGCAGTACTTC
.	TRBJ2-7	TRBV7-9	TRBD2	CTSSGTLYEQYF	TGTACCAGCAGCGGGACTCTCTACGAGCAGTACTTC
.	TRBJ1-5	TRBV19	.	CASNPLDKVSNQPQHF	TGTGCCAGTAACCCCCTGGACAAGGTTAGCAATCAGCCCCAGCATTTT
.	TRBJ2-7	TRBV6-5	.	CASSYSLAGYEQYF	TGTGCCAGCAGTTACTCTCTTGCCGGCTACGAGCAGTACTTC
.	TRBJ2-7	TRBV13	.	CASSLQGSYEQYF	TGTGCCAGCAGCTTACAGGGCTCCTACGAGCAGTACTTC
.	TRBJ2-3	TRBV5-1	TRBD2	CASSLTPGTSGGYTDTQYF	TGCGCCAGCAGCTTGACACCCGGGACTAGCGGGGGATACACAGATACGCAGTATTTT
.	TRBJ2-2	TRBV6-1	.	CASMRTANTGELFF	TGTGCCAGCATGAGGACAGCGAACACCGGGGAGCTGTTTTTT
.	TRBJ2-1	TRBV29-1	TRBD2	CSVPVYSGNSNEQFF	TGCAGCGTTCCCGTGTATAGCGGGAATAGCAATGAGCAGTTCTTC
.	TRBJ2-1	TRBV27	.	CASSTIQGNEQFF	TGTGCCAGCAGTACCATTCAGGGGAATGAGCAGTTCTTC
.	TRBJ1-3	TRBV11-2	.	CASSLGQPIAGNTIYF	TGTGCCAGCAGCTTAGGACAGCCTATTGCTGGAAACACCATATATTTT
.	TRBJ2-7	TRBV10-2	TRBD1	CASSVETGVYEQYF	TGCGCCAGCAGTGTTGAGACAGGGGTCTACGAGCAGTACTTC
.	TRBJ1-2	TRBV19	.	CASSMDFNYGYTF	TGTGCCAGTAGTATGGACTTCAACTATGGCTACACCTTC
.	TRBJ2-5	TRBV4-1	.	CASSPGIIQETQYF	TGCGCCAGCAGCCCCGGGATCATCCAAGAGACCCAGTACTTC
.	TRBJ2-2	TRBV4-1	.	CASSQAFDSRYTGELFF	TGCGCCAGCAGCCAAGCATTCGACTCTAGGTACACCGGGGAGCTGTTTTTT
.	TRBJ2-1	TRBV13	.	CASSPPRTGTPNEQFF	TGTGCCAGCAGCCCACCCCGGACCGGGACTCCTAATGAGCAGTTCTTC
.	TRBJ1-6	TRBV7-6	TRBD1	CASSDRGRDSPLHF	TGTGCCAGCAGCGACAGGGGCCGGGATTCACCCCTCCACTTT
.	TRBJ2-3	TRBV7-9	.	CASSFPGNTDTQYF	TGTGCCAGCAGTTTCCCAGGGAACACAGATACGCAGTATTTT